This TCR beta chain was captured by sequencing in a study of blood T cell repertoires in COVID-19. Overall study context: Researchers got acute and convalescent COVID-19 samples from the United States, Italy and Spain. PBMCs, B-cell-depleted T cells, or T cells were the source of the cDNA or gDNA that made up the material.

As regards this clone: The sample carries other DNA sequences with the same CDR3.

Per the authors' pipeline: Amplification from reference gene primers served as the basis for estimated nucleated cell counts. Using immunoSEQ multiplex PCR, the repertoire was profiled, and TCRdb retains in-frame clones only, with some absent. V and J calls and clone size follow that table, whereas D and trimming were derived from the DNA. The sample holds around 220,000 clones, approximately 79% seen once. This clonotype originated in a woman aged 35 to 49 with active or convalescent COVID-19. The sample taken for sequencing was peripheral blood.

The CDR3 coding sequence is TGTGCCTGGAGCCGACAGGGGGGCACTGAAGCTTTCTTT. This sequence encodes CAWSRQGGTEAFF. This chain joins TRBV30 and TRBJ1-1; the match to TRBD1 covers 9 bases. V lost 3 bases, J lost 4 bases, and 3 bases stayed unmatched. The CDR3 length is 13 residues. CDR1 and CDR2 (germline): GTSNPN, SVGIG (reference sequence).